The 14 T cell receptor beta chains below were found in one sample sequenced in a study of blood T cell repertoires in COVID-19. Assay: immunoSEQ multiplex PCR; the TCRdb copy retains only in-frame clones and omits some. Of about 260,000 clones in the sample, about 82% were seen once. The sequencing sample was made of PBMCs or T cells enriched from blood (not recorded which). The origin of the receptors is a woman aged 45-59 years who had recovered from COVID-19.

DNA of the CDR3: TGTGCCAGCAGTACGCCCCGGACTAGCGGGAGCAATGAGCAGTTCTTC. Amino acid sequence: CASSTPRTSGSNEQFF. This rearrangement joins TRBV27 to TRBJ2-1; 13 bases are a match to TRBD2. After removal of 5 bases from V and 6 bases from J, the junction contained 7 bases not matched to a gene. There are 16 residues in the CDR3. CDR1 MNHEY and CDR2 SMNVEV come from the germline V gene (reference sequence).

This sequence joins TRBV18 and TRBJ1-2; 7 bases agree with TRBD1. The CDR3 is made up of 13 amino acids. V dropped 4 bases and J dropped 3; count of bases not matched to a gene: 2. Germline V gene lookup returns CDR1 KGHSH and CDR2 LQKENI. The CDR3 nucleotides read TGTGCCAGCTCACATCAGGGGGACTATGGCTACACCTTC. This gives the protein CASSHQGDYGYTF.

The rearrangement links TRBV30 to TRBJ1-2, with 8 positions matching TRBD1. From germline, CDR1 is GTSNPN and CDR2 SVGIG (reference sequence). The V gene end was trimmed by 3 bases and the J gene end by 5 bases; junction bases not matched to a gene: 11. This CDR3 has 15 amino acids. CDR3 amino acids: CAWSPQGAVTYGYTF. The CDR3 nucleotides are TGTGCCTGGAGCCCTCAGGGGGCGGTTACTTATGGCTACACCTTC.

This clone occurred once. V is TRBV27 and J is TRBJ1-1; D unclear. CDR1 is MNHEY, CDR2 SMNVEV, per germline (reference sequence). Trimming took off 2 bases at V and 4 bases at J, with 8 bases between the two ends. The CDR3 is made up of 13 amino acids. Here the CDR3 DNA reads TGTGCCAGCAGTTTACAAGCGGGCACTGAAGCTTTCTTT. Amino acid sequence: CASSLQAGTEAFF.

The gene calls are TRBV6-5 and TRBJ1-1; D gene unclear. V was trimmed by 2 bases and J by 0 bases, leaving 10 bases between them. Germline-derived CDR1 and CDR2 are MNHEY and SVGAGI. The CDR3 is 15 residues long. The CDR3 coding sequence is TGTGCCAGCAGTTACGCAGCGCCGCTGAACACTGAAGCTTTCTTT. Protein: CASSYAAPLNTEAFF.

This clone was seen just once. V usage is TRBV21-1 and J usage is TRBJ2-7; the D call of TRBD1 is as the table states it, not checked on the DNA. TRBV21-1 is assigned pseudogene status. The CDR3 is made up of 17 amino acids. CDR3 loop: CASSKAWGTESSYEQYF. In DNA form, the CDR3 reads TGTGCCAGCAGCAAAGCGTGGGGGACAGAAAGCTCCTACGAGCAGTACTTC.

This clone has a single count. CDR3 sequence: CASSLRTSGGPSYEQYF. As DNA, the CDR3 is TGTGCCAGCAGCTTGAGGACTAGCGGGGGTCCCTCCTACGAGCAGTACTTC. The chain couples TRBV5-6 to TRBJ2-7, with 13 bases aligning to TRBD2. Germline CDR1 reads SGHDT; CDR2 reads YYEEEE. CDR3 length equals 17 residues. J was trimmed by 0 bases and V by 1 base; bases with no gene match: 4.

The chain couples TRBV13 to TRBJ2-2, with D uncertain. The germline V and J ends were trimmed by 0 bases and 0 bases, with 11 bases remaining between them. The germline V gene has CDR1 PRHDT and CDR2 FYEKMQ (reference sequence). The CDR3 covers 17 residues. This CDR3 is CASSLGQIYANTGELFF. The CDR3 DNA reads as TGTGCCAGCAGCTTAGGACAGATTTACGCGAACACCGGGGAGCTGTTTTTT.

In this sample, this clone turned up once. This chain connects TRBV11-1 to TRBJ2-3; no reliable D call. V was clipped by 4 bases and J by 6 bases, with 14 bases between them. The CDR3 is made up of 14 amino acids. CDR1 is SGHAT, CDR2 FQDESV, per germline (reference sequence). CDR3 protein: CASSSTPKRDTQYF. In DNA form, the CDR3 reads TGTGCCAGCAGCTCCACCCCAAAGAGGGATACGCAGTATTTT.

This chain links TRBV29-1 with TRBJ2-2; 7 bases map to TRBD2. This CDR3 is 14 amino acids long. The germline gives CDR1 SQVTM, CDR2 ANQGSEA. Losses at the gene ends were 4 bases for V and 5 bases for J; bases not matched to a gene: 7. CDR3 coding DNA: TGCAGCGTTGCGGCGGGGGTTGGTACCGGGGAGCTGTTTTTT. Its protein product is CSVAAGVGTGELFF.

The V gene is TRBV18, the J gene TRBJ2-7; 7 bases map to TRBD1. Germline CDR1 is KGHSH and CDR2 is LQKENI. This CDR3 region has 13 residues. Trimming took 3 bases from V and 9 from J; bases not matched to a gene: 8. In nucleotides, the CDR3 is TGTGCCAGCTCACCGGGAGACAGGGCTTTGCAGTACTTC. It codes for CASSPGDRALQYF.

The rearrangement uses TRBV18 and TRBJ2-3; TRBD1 aligns across 9 bases. The CDR3 covers 13 residues. Looked up from germline, CDR1 is KGHSH and CDR2 is LQKENI. Trimming at V came to 0 bases and at J to 10 bases, leaving 2 bases not matched to a gene. In nucleotides, the CDR3 is TGTGCCAGCTCACCACCGACAGGGGGGTCGCAGTATTTT. Translation: CASSPPTGGSQYF. Full variable domain (rest looked up from reference TRBV18 and TRBJ2-3): NAGVMQNPRHLVRRRGQEARLRCSPMKGHSHVYWYRQLPEEGLKFMVYLQKENIIDESGMPKERFSAEFPKEGPSILRIQQVVRGDSAAYFCASSPPTGGSQYFGPGTRLTVL.

The CDR3 is CASSLAGGSGETQYF. CDR3 sequence (DNA): TGTGCCAGCAGCTTAGCGGGAGGGAGTGGTGAGACCCAGTACTTC. This chain links TRBV11-3 with TRBJ2-5, with TRBD2 matching over 8 bases. The CDR3 length is 15 residues. V was pared by 1 base and J by 5 bases, with 6 bases of the junction left unmatched. Germline loops: CDR1 SGHNT, CDR2 YENEEA.

The chain recombines TRBV5-1 with TRBJ1-1; 11 bases line up with TRBD1. J gave up 3 bases and V 4 bases, and 11 bases lay outside the gene matches. Germline V gene data show CDR1 as SGHRS and CDR2 as YFSETQ. The CDR3 has 17 residues. The CDR3 DNA reads TGCGCCAGCAGCCTTGGGACAGGGGGAAGGAGTGACACTGAAGCTTTCTTT. Translated, it gives CASSLGTGGRSDTEAFF. The full variable domain, rest sourced from reference TRBV5-1 and TRBJ1-1, is KAGVTQTPRYLIKTRGQQVTLSCSPISGHRSVSWYQQTPGQGLQFLFEYFSETQRNKGNFPGRFSGRQFSNSRSEMNVSTLELGDSALYLCASSLGTGGRSDTEAFFGQGTRLTVV.